This T cell receptor beta chain comes out of a study of T cells in Graves' hyperthyroidism and ophthalmopathy (dated by TCRdb to the late 2010s). Notes on the research overall: To identify distinguishing TCR V-J signatures, a discovery cohort of some 99 patients was used, comprising some 43 with Graves' ophthalmopathy and some 57 with stable Graves' hyperthyroidism. Prospective prediction of ophthalmopathy was tested in an independent validation cohort consisting of 18 to 20 hyperthyroidism patients and some 16 patients who later progressed to ophthalmopathy. The roughly 100 discovery patients were divided at random into training and test sets in a 7:3 ratio. The study also compared thyroid tissue and blood T-cell repertoires from more than 5 Graves' hyperthyroidism patients. Following sampling, methimazole starting at 30 mg daily was given to hyperthyroidism patients, and high-dose intravenous methylprednisolone was given to ophthalmopathy patients. The paper reports TCR Vbeta CDR3 sequencing of about 140 peripheral blood samples: approximately 41 ophthalmopathy, fewer than 85 hyperthyroidism and 17 progressor patients. Study-wide findings and limitations: In validation, the model predicted progression to ophthalmopathy with around 71% sensitivity and about 72% specificity, a median of 6.5 months before onset. Most expanded thyroid clonotypes (frequency above 0.001) were also found in blood, which suggests that blood repertoires may mirror thyroid immune responses. Ophthalmopathy was separated from stable hyperthyroidism by a 13 V-J signature model, with 87.88% sensitivity and approximately 81% specificity obtained in cross-validation and 80%/75% obtained in testing. Sample size was not statistically predetermined, and blinding of investigators to group allocation was not performed.

The germline ends are 11 bases apart after V is trimmed by 0 bases and J by 0 bases. The cysteine opens and the phenylalanine closes a CDR3 of 17 amino acids. Of the read, only the CDR3 DNA is kept; its 51 bases are in frame from base 1. Per the germline V gene (reference sequence), LNHNV is the CDR1 and YYDKDF is the CDR2. On this clonotype itself: No antigen is known for it. The record has no base qualities; no much larger clone is one base away.

Stable Graves' hyperthyroidism was defined as the absence of progression to ophthalmopathy over 18 months of follow-up. Hyperthyroidism patients were newly diagnosed, had a disease duration of under 2 months, and were aged 18 to 65 years. The study excluded patients with uncontrolled infections, other autoimmune diseases, pregnancy or lactation. Diagnoses were established on the basis of clinical symptoms, serum thyroxine and TRAb, thyroid ultrasound, and orbital computed tomography. Trizol reagent was used to extract total RNA, and RNA quality was then checked on an Agilent 2100 Bioanalyzer. Amplification of TCR beta CDR3 regions was carried out from RNA transcripts. The TCR CDR3 was subjected to a first round of RT-PCR using the HTBI primer set and the Qiagen OneStep RT-PCR kit. Libraries were constructed in a second round of multiplex PCR, after which size selection and purification were performed. Libraries were sequenced paired-end with 100 bp reads on an Illumina HiSeq2000. The study's own analysis went as follows. Raw data were processed with SOAPnuke, discarding reads with adapters, uncalled bases, mean Phred below 15, or no exact constant-primer or identifier match. COPE v1.2.5 was used to merge the high-quality paired reads, and each unique nucleotide sequence was defined as a clonotype. Clonotypes were aligned to IMGT TRBV, TRBD and TRBJ reference segments using MiTCR v1.1. The analysis was restricted to V-J combinations with a frequency above 0.0001, which together covered 99.2% of the repertoires. The TCS score was defined as the ratio of F50 (clonal expansion) to E x V (chaos), calculated using BLOSUM62-based TCRdist between CDR3 peptides within each V-J. Welch's t-statistics and random forest reduced fewer than 550 V-J features to around 14, which were used in a naive Bayes classifier (R e1071). The Morisita-Horn index was used to measure how similar the thyroid and blood repertoires were. TCRdb passed the public sequencing reads through fastp at Q25 and MiXCR, retaining productive beta sequences. Rows with one shared CDR3 protein collapse into an entry with the most common genes and DNA. The authors' filters were not applied to this entry. For this sample the table gives about 580,000 distinct CDR3 sequences, of which more than 45% were detected only once. Roughly 8.2% of the sample is taken by the ten largest.

The sequence joins TRBV15 to TRBJ1-4; the D gene cannot be named for sure. The sequence came from a woman between 18 and 29 years old with Graves' hyperthyroidism. Sequencing was carried out using peripheral blood or thyroid tissue (not recorded which). The CDR3 amino acid sequence is: CATSRDLGESTNEKLFF. The DNA sequence follows: TGTGCCACCAGCAGAGATTTAGGAGAGTCAACTAATGAAAAACTGTTTTTT.